Below, 28 T cell receptor beta chains from the same sample are listed, as sequenced in a study of shared clonotypes between healthy human individuals. The table came from immunoSEQ multiplex PCR; TCRdb's copy has only in-frame clones and leaves some out. The sample holds 640,000 or so clones; about two thirds are singletons and the top ten take 1.8%. The specimen sequenced was memory CD4+ T cells sorted from blood. The subset was: CD45RA-negative fraction. The receptor set was obtained from a woman aged 30 to 39 in good health.

This clone was seen once. V and J are TRBV7-9 and TRBJ2-4, with 13 bases fitting TRBD2. Germline V gene data show CDR1 as SEHNR and CDR2 as FQNEAQ (reference sequence). The CDR3 is 16 amino acids. V dropped 5 bases and J dropped 8; count of bases not matched to a gene: 9. The CDR3 sequence: CASSPGLAGRGYIQYF. DNA for the CDR3: TGTGCCAGCAGCCCGGGACTAGCGGGACGCGGGTACATTCAGTACTTC.

V and J are TRBV25-1 and TRBJ2-7; 7 nucleotides agree with TRBD2. J gave up 9 bases and V 2 bases, and 13 bases lay outside the gene matches. CDR3 length: 15 amino acids. Germline CDR1 reads MGHDK; CDR2 reads SYGVNS. CDR3 coding DNA: TGTGCCAGCAGTGAAGAGGGGACTACCTCTCAGTGGCAGTACTTC. Protein: CASSEEGTTSQWQYF.

V gene TRBV19 combines with J gene TRBJ1-2, with D possibly TRBD1 on 5 matching bases. The CDR3 extends over 15 amino acids. The V gene's germline CDR1 is LNHDA and CDR2 SQIVND (reference sequence). V was trimmed by 4 bases and J by 1 base, leaving 13 bases between them. This CDR3 is CASSTRPTDNYGYTF. CDR3 coding DNA: TGTGCCAGTAGTACGCGCCCGACAGATAACTATGGCTACACCTTC. The full variable domain, its missing parts supplied by reference TRBV19 and TRBJ1-2, is DGGITQSPKYLFRKEGQNVTLSCEQNLNHDAMYWYRQDPGQGLRLIYYSQIVNDFQKGDIAEGYSVSREKKESFPLTVTSAQKNPTAFYLCASSTRPTDNYGYTFGSGTRLTVV.

This clone was picked up a small number of times. The chain combines TRBV5-1 with TRBJ1-2; TRBD1 matches at 8 bases. The V and J ends lost 1 base and 6 bases, in that order; junction bases with no gene match: 5. The CDR3 has 14 amino acids. CDR1 and CDR2 from the germline V gene are SGHRS and YFSETQ. CDR3 in amino acids: CASSLTGGIDGYTF. As DNA, the CDR3 is TGCGCCAGCAGCTTGACAGGGGGTATTGATGGCTACACCTTC.

The gene calls are TRBV7-3 and TRBJ2-7; the D gene is possibly TRBD2 (6 bases). CDR1 is SGHTA and CDR2 is FQGTGA in the germline V gene. This CDR3 region has 14 residues. Trimming took off 6 bases at V and 1 base at J, with 13 bases between the two ends. DNA of the CDR3: TGTGCCAGCAGTGCTGGGGGGATGTCCTACGAGCAGTACTTC. Its translation: CASSAGGMSYEQYF.

In its sample, this clone was seen many times. This chain joins TRBV27 and TRBJ1-2; D gene unclear. Germline CDR1 is MNHEY and CDR2 is SMNVEV (reference sequence). Trimming took off 7 bases at V and 8 bases at J, with 20 bases between the two ends. The CDR3 runs to 14 residues. The CDR3 DNA follows: TGTGCCAGCACGTCACCCGACGTTGGGTGGGGCTACACCTTC. Encoded protein: CASTSPDVGWGYTF.

The rearrangement uses TRBV23-1 and TRBJ2-5; D perhaps matches TRBD1 (5 bases). TRBV23-1 is assigned to the ORF class and has an uncertain function. Trimming pared 4 bases from V and 3 bases from J, leaving 9 bases between. There are 13 residues in the CDR3. This CDR3 reads CASSLNRKETQYF. CDR3 bases: TGCGCCAGCAGTCTAAACAGGAAAGAGACCCAGTACTTC.

The rearrangement links TRBV30 to TRBJ2-7, with 10 positions matching TRBD2. Unmatched junction bases numbered 10, after V lost 3 bases and J lost 5 bases. This CDR3 comprises 15 residues. The V gene's germline CDR1 is GTSNPN and CDR2 SVGIG (reference sequence). CDR3 sequence: CAWREPSGSINEQYF. The CDR3, as DNA: TGTGCCTGGAGGGAACCTAGCGGGAGCATCAACGAGCAGTACTTC.

The V gene is TRBV19, the J gene TRBJ1-4, with a tentative D call TRBD1 (6 bases). This CDR3 is 15 amino acids long. Germline-derived CDR1 and CDR2 are LNHDA and SQIVND (reference sequence). V was pared by 7 bases and J by 0 bases, with 12 bases between. The CDR3 sequence is CASTPAGATNEKLFF. The CDR3 DNA follows: TGTGCCAGTACACCCGCAGGGGCAACTAATGAAAAACTGTTTTTT. The full variable domain, its missing parts supplied by reference TRBV19 and TRBJ1-4, is DGGITQSPKYLFRKEGQNVTLSCEQNLNHDAMYWYRQDPGQGLRLIYYSQIVNDFQKGDIAEGYSVSREKKESFPLTVTSAQKNPTAFYLCASTPAGATNEKLFFGSGTQLSVL.

The V and J genes are TRBV7-8 and TRBJ2-5, with D tentatively TRBD1 (5 bases). With 5 bases removed from V and 2 bases from J, the gap between germline ends came to 21 bases. Germline V gene data show CDR1 as SGHVS and CDR2 as FQNEAQ. The length of the CDR3 is 17 residues. The CDR3 DNA reads TGTGCCAGCAGCATAACGTTCTCAACCGACAGTCAAGAGACCCAGTACTTC. This encodes CASSITFSTDSQETQYF.

The chain is built from TRBV14 and TRBJ1-3; TRBD1 is a possible D gene (5 bases). Germline-derived CDR1 and CDR2 are SGHDN and FVKESK. The CDR3 has 15 amino acids. The V and J ends lost 0 bases and 5 bases respectively, with 11 bases between them. The CDR3 sequence: CASSQDPGRRNTIYF. The CDR3 nucleotides are TGTGCCAGCAGCCAAGATCCGGGGCGTAGAAACACCATATATTTT.

This rearrangement joins TRBV19 to TRBJ1-2; D is unclear. The V and J ends lost 5 bases and 13 bases respectively, with 17 bases between them. The CDR3 length is 12 residues. From germline, CDR1 is LNHDA and CDR2 SQIVND (reference sequence). CDR3 in amino acids: CASSQPPKQSTF. CDR3 in DNA: TGTGCCAGTAGTCAGCCCCCGAAGCAAAGCACCTTC. Based on the CDR3 plus reference TRBV19 and TRBJ1-2, the full variable domain is DGGITQSPKYLFRKEGQNVTLSCEQNLNHDAMYWYRQDPGQGLRLIYYSQIVNDFQKGDIAEGYSVSREKKESFPLTVTSAQKNPTAFYLCASSQPPKQSTFGSGTRLTVV.

The chain links TRBV30 to TRBJ1-2; the match to TRBD1 covers 7 bases. V was pared by 2 bases and J by 8 bases, with 14 bases of the junction left unmatched. Germline loops: CDR1 GTSNPN, CDR2 SVGIG (reference sequence). The CDR3 is 15 amino acids. The CDR3 nucleotides are TGTGCCTGGAGTTCGAGGGGGCTGGGGTTATGGGGCTACACCTTC. Translated, it gives CAWSSRGLGLWGYTF.

The chain employs TRBV14 and TRBJ2-7, with 10 bases lining up with TRBD1. The germline V gene has CDR1 SGHDN and CDR2 FVKESK. The CDR3 covers 15 residues. Germline trimming cut 4 bases from V and 2 bases from J; bases unmatched to any gene: 5. Here the CDR3 DNA reads TGTGCCAGCAGCCTCCGGGACAGGGGAACCTACGAGCAGTACTTC. This encodes CASSLRDRGTYEQYF.

This clone was seen once. This chain uses TRBV7-9 with TRBJ2-7; TRBD1 or TRBD2 may be the D gene (5 bases each). CDR3 length: 14 residues. The V gene lost 5 bases and the J gene lost 2 bases, with 13 bases spanning the gap. The V gene's germline CDR1 is SEHNR and CDR2 FQNEAQ (reference sequence). The CDR3 DNA reads TGTGCCAGCAGCCACCGGGACGCCACCTACGAGCAGTACTTC. Translated, it gives CASSHRDATYEQYF.

Written as DNA, the CDR3 is TGTGCCAGCAGCCAAGAGGACGGGGTTACAGATACGCAGTATTTT. Its protein product is CASSQEDGVTDTQYF. The genes are TRBV4-2 and TRBJ2-3, with TRBD2 as a possible D gene (5 bases). Germline V lookup: CDR1 LGHNA, CDR2 YNFKEQ. Trimming pared 0 bases from V and 3 bases from J, leaving 10 bases between. The CDR3 sequence is 15 residues long.

J is TRBJ2-3 and V is TRBV28; tentative D call: TRBD2 (5 bases). The CDR3 sequence is 13 residues long. CDR1 is MDHEN, CDR2 SYDVKM, per germline. The ends were cut back, 5 bases at V and 8 bases at J, with 14 bases in the middle. The CDR3 DNA reads TGTGCCAGCAGTCTCGACACTAGGAGTACGCAGTATTTT. Amino acids: CASSLDTRSTQYF.

This clone was detected a few times. The chain uses TRBV4-1 and TRBJ2-5; 8 nucleotides align to TRBD2. V trimming: 0 bases; J trimming: 2 bases; junction bases outside the gene matches: 11. The CDR3 spans 18 residues. Germline V gives CDR1 MGHRA, CDR2 YSYEKL. Here the CDR3 reads CASSQDSLTSARQETQYF. CDR3 in DNA: TGCGCCAGCAGCCAAGACTCTTTGACTAGCGCCCGACAAGAGACCCAGTACTTC.

The chain employs TRBV5-4 and TRBJ2-5; 7 nucleotides line up with TRBD2. J lost 3 bases, V lost 0 bases, and 2 bases had no gene match. Per germline, CDR1 SGHNT and CDR2 YYREEE (reference sequence). CDR3 size: 14 residues. The CDR3 DNA reads as TGTGCCAGCAGCTTGGAACTAGCGAAAGAGACCCAGTACTTC. It codes for CASSLELAKETQYF.

This clone has more than one count but fewer than ten. The chain employs TRBV2 and TRBJ1-1, with D possibly TRBD1 on 6 matching bases. Per the germline V gene, CDR1 is SNHLY and CDR2 is FYNNEI. This CDR3 spans 13 amino acids. V lost 5 bases, J lost 3 bases, and 10 bases lay in between. The chain's CDR3 is CASSLNRDTEAFF. CDR3 sequence (DNA): TGTGCCAGCAGTCTGAACAGGGACACTGAAGCTTTCTTT.

J is TRBJ1-2 and V is TRBV28, with D possibly TRBD1 on 6 matching bases. The CDR3 is 16 amino acids. The germline gives CDR1 MDHEN, CDR2 SYDVKM. V was clipped by 0 bases and J by 4 bases, with 15 bases between them. The CDR3 protein is CASSLWARTVGYGYTF. The CDR3 DNA reads as TGTGCCAGCAGTTTATGGGCCAGGACAGTTGGCTATGGCTACACCTTC.

In DNA, the CDR3 is TGTGCCAGCAGCGTAGTAGGACTAGCGGGAGGAGAGACCCAGTACTTC. It codes for CASSVVGLAGGETQYF. The chain carries TRBV9 and TRBJ2-5, with TRBD2 matching over 14 bases. The CDR3 totals 16 residues. Germline lookup yields CDR1 SGDLS and CDR2 YYNGEE. V trimming: 0 bases; J trimming: 4 bases; junction bases outside the gene matches: 2.

This clone was counted only a few times. The identical CDR3 is also encoded by other nucleotide sequences in the sample. The chain employs TRBV6-1 and TRBJ2-6, with no clear D. V gave up 1 base and J gave up 1 base, with 5 bases separating them. The CDR3 is made up of 15 amino acids. From germline, CDR1 is MNHNS and CDR2 SASEGT. The CDR3 region has the DNA TGTGCCAGCAGTGAAGGACAATCTGGGGCCAACGTCCTGACTTTC. Protein product: CASSEGQSGANVLTF.

The J gene is TRBJ1-1, the V gene TRBV6-5; D ambiguous. Looked up from germline, CDR1 is MNHEY and CDR2 is SVGAGI. Trimming took off 2 bases at V and 0 bases at J, with 10 bases between the two ends. This CDR3 is built from 15 residues. The CDR3 here is CASSYGRAVNTEAFF. For the CDR3, the DNA is TGTGCCAGCAGTTACGGTCGGGCGGTGAACACTGAAGCTTTCTTT.

V usage is TRBV5-1 and J usage is TRBJ1-4; 8 bases are a match to TRBD1. The junction had 5 bases not matched to a gene; V was cut back by 5 bases and J by 8 bases. Germline V gene data show CDR1 as SGHRS and CDR2 as YFSETQ. This CDR3 region has 13 residues. The CDR3 loop is CASRGQVGEKLFF. The CDR3 DNA reads TGCGCCAGCAGGGGACAGGTGGGCGAAAAACTGTTTTTT.

The sample holds one count of this clone. The genes are TRBV25-1 and TRBJ2-6; D unclear. The germline V gene has CDR1 MGHDK and CDR2 SYGVNS. V lost 8 bases and J 4 bases, leaving 12 bases between the germline ends. CDR3 length equals 14 residues. As DNA, the CDR3 is TGTGCCAGCTTGTCTAAAACGGGGGCCAACGTCCTGACTTTC. It specifies CASLSKTGANVLTF.

The count of this clone is one. V usage is TRBV11-2 and J usage is TRBJ2-3; 9 bases align to TRBD2. Germline CDR1 is SGHAT and CDR2 is FQNNGV. CDR3 length equals 16 residues. J gave up 3 bases and V 2 bases, and 6 bases lay outside the gene matches. Here the CDR3 reads CASSLSAGGSTDTQYF. The CDR3 DNA sequence: TGTGCCAGCAGCTTATCAGCGGGAGGATCGACAGATACGCAGTATTTT.

This sequence joins TRBV10-1 and TRBJ1-1, with D possibly being TRBD1 (5 bases). Per the germline V gene, CDR1 is WNHNN and CDR2 is SYGVQD (reference sequence). The CDR3 has 12 residues. V lost 11 bases to trimming and J lost 4 bases, with 14 bases between them. DNA of the CDR3: TGCGCCTCCGGTGGGACGACCACTGAAGCTTTCTTT. This gives the protein CASGGTTTEAFF.